Shown below are 21 T cell receptor beta chains from a single sample sequenced in a study of PD-L1 blockade in urothelial cancer (dated by TCRdb to the late 2010s). Libraries came from the immunoSEQ multiplex PCR assay. TCRdb obtained this table from immuneACCESS and retained in-frame rearrangements with V and J assigned. These tables miss some clones; where compared with another copy, unresolved V genes account for less than half of the shortfall, and the remainder is unexplained. This sample holds some 29,000 clones; approximately 86% were observed only once. The top ten hold approximately 2% of the sample. The sequencing here drew on PBMCs, taken around atezolizumab (anti-PD-L1) treatment. The receptors originated from a man aged 50 to 59 with urothelial cancer.

The chain uses TRBV4-3 and TRBJ2-2, with D possibly being TRBD1 (5 bases). The CDR3 extends over 17 amino acids. V was cut by 0 bases and J by 6 bases, with 17 bases left in between. Germline V gene data show CDR1 as LGHNA and CDR2 as YSLEER. CDR3 DNA: TGCGCCAGCAGCCAAGATGCGGCAGGGTCGGGCCCCGGGGAGCTGTTTTTT. As protein: CASSQDAAGSGPGELFF.

Written as DNA, the CDR3 is TGTGCCAGCAGACCAACTAGCGGGGCCCTCTCCTACGAGCAGTACTTC. Protein product: CASRPTSGALSYEQYF. The V call is TRBV7-8, the J call TRBJ2-7; 10 bases are a match to TRBD2. Germline V gene data show CDR1 as SGHVS and CDR2 as FQNEAQ. CDR3 size: 16 residues. The ends lost 6 bases at V and 0 bases at J; junction bases unmatched: 8.

The V call is TRBV28, the J call TRBJ1-2; D is undetermined. Germline CDR1 reads MDHEN; CDR2 reads SYDVKM. Trimming cost V 3 bases and J 1 base, with 6 bases left between them. The length of the CDR3 is 13 residues. This chain's CDR3 is CASSFNFNYGYTF. CDR3 bases: TGTGCCAGCAGTTTCAACTTTAACTATGGCTACACCTTC.

The CDR3 spells CASSLHPGQGRETQYF. The CDR3 coding sequence is TGCGCCAGCAGCTTGCACCCGGGACAGGGTAGGGAGACCCAGTACTTC. This sequence joins TRBV5-1 and TRBJ2-5; the match to TRBD1 covers 9 bases. Unmatched junction bases numbered 9, after V lost 1 base and J lost 5 bases. Per germline, CDR1 SGHRS and CDR2 YFSETQ. This CDR3 has 16 residues.

This clone was seen a few times. The CDR3 here is CASSLRGTQPQHF. The CDR3 DNA reads as TGTGCCAGCAGCTTAAGGGGGACGCAGCCCCAGCATTTT. The chain has TRBV7-8 and TRBJ1-5, with D perhaps TRBD1 (6 bases). CDR3 length equals 13 residues. The germline CDR1 and CDR2 sequences are SGHVS and FQNEAQ. Deletions cut 2 bases from V and 7 bases from J, with 9 bases between.

This rearrangement joins TRBV28 to TRBJ2-1; no clear D. This CDR3 is 14 amino acids long. The germline V gene has CDR1 MDHEN and CDR2 SYDVKM. V gave up 6 bases and J gave up 5 bases, with 14 bases separating them. The CDR3 region has the DNA TGTGCCAGCAGCCCCCTTACACCAGACAATGAGCAGTTCTTC. Encoded protein: CASSPLTPDNEQFF.

V gene TRBV23-1 combines with J gene TRBJ1-2; unclear D gene. TRBV23-1 is given ORF status, its function remaining uncertain. Between the trimmed V and J ends, which lost 6 bases and 5 bases, there was a span of 13 bases. This CDR3 contains 13 residues. For the CDR3, the DNA is TGCGCCAGCAGCCCTTGGAGGGATTATGGCTACACCTTC. Residues: CASSPWRDYGYTF.

The genes are TRBV10-3 and TRBJ2-1; 9 nucleotides agree with TRBD2. J was trimmed by 6 bases and V by 3 bases; bases with no gene match: 3. Germline loops: CDR1 ENHRY, CDR2 SYGVKD. The CDR3 sequence is 14 residues long. The CDR3 nucleotides are TGTGCCATCAGTGAAGGTAGCGGGGGCAATGAGCAGTTCTTC. Translating gives CAISEGSGGNEQFF.

The J gene is TRBJ1-5, the V gene TRBV27; weak D call: TRBD1 (6 bases). The CDR3 loop spans 14 amino acids. The germline gives CDR1 MNHEY, CDR2 SMNVEV (reference sequence). Trimming took off 6 bases at V and 4 bases at J, with 13 bases between the two ends. The CDR3 sequence is CASRRQVPNQPQHF. The CDR3 bases are TGTGCCAGCAGAAGACAGGTTCCGAATCAGCCCCAGCATTTT.

The V call is TRBV5-1, the J call TRBJ1-6, with 7 bases that match TRBD1. This CDR3 is 17 amino acids long. Germline CDR1 and CDR2: SGHRS and YFSETQ. V shed 2 bases and J 3 bases; nucleotides not matched to a gene: 8. The CDR3 DNA is TGCGCCAGCAGCTTAACGGGACAGTTGGACTATAATTCACCCCTCCACTTT. Translated: CASSLTGQLDYNSPLHF. Looking up the rest from reference TRBV5-1 and TRBJ1-6 gives the full variable domain: KAGVTQTPRYLIKTRGQQVTLSCSPISGHRSVSWYQQTPGQGLQFLFEYFSETQRNKGNFPGRFSGRQFSNSRSEMNVSTLELGDSALYLCASSLTGQLDYNSPLHFGNGTRLTVT.

V gene TRBV5-4 combines with J gene TRBJ2-4; 16 bases agree with TRBD2. Looked up from germline, CDR1 is SGHNT and CDR2 is YYREEE (reference sequence). The ends lost 3 bases at V and 8 bases at J; junction bases unmatched: 11. The CDR3 extends over 18 amino acids. The CDR3 here is CASSWRAGTSGRADIQYF. The CDR3 DNA is TGTGCCAGCAGCTGGCGAGCCGGGACTAGCGGGAGGGCAGACATTCAGTACTTC.

The CDR3 loop reads CASSRQRGLDENEQFF. The CDR3 DNA reads TGCGCCAGCAGTCGCCAAAGGGGGCTAGACGAGAATGAGCAGTTCTTC. The genes are TRBV10-1 and TRBJ2-1, with 7 nucleotides matching TRBD1. The germline V gene has CDR1 WNHNN and CDR2 SYGVQD (reference sequence). This CDR3 has 16 residues. V lost 5 bases, J lost 7 bases, and 14 bases stayed unmatched.

This clone was counted once. The chain combines TRBV27 with TRBJ2-1, with TRBD1 as a possible D gene (7 bases). Germline V gives CDR1 MNHEY, CDR2 SMNVEV (reference sequence). The CDR3 length is 16 residues. Trimming pared 8 bases from V and 5 bases from J, leaving 22 bases between. DNA of the CDR3: TGTGCCAGCCGACCACGGGGGACAGCGTTAAACAATGAGCAGTTCTTC. It translates to CASRPRGTALNNEQFF.

V usage is TRBV25-1 and J usage is TRBJ2-1; TRBD1 agrees at 10 bases. Germline values: CDR1 MGHDK, CDR2 SYGVNS. The CDR3 is made up of 18 amino acids. With 1 base clipped from V and 5 bases from J, the junction kept 11 bases outside the gene matches. CDR3 residues: CASSEFPTGTGVNNEQFF. The CDR3 coding sequence is TGTGCCAGCAGTGAATTTCCGACCGGGACAGGGGTCAACAATGAGCAGTTCTTC.

The chain couples TRBV15 to TRBJ2-1, with 8 positions matching TRBD1. The V gene end was trimmed by 8 bases and the J gene end by 3 bases; junction bases not matched to a gene: 3. CDR1 is LNHNV and CDR2 is YYDKDF in the germline V gene (reference sequence). The CDR3 totals 13 residues. The CDR3 coding sequence is TGTGCCACCCGGGGACAGGTCTACAATGAGCAGTTCTTC. Its protein product is CATRGQVYNEQFF.

This clone was observed a few times. V gene TRBV5-4 combines with J gene TRBJ1-1; D remains ambiguous. This CDR3 has 13 amino acids. Trimming removed 4 bases at V and 1 base at J, with 8 bases between. In germline, CDR1 is SGHNT, CDR2 YYREEE (reference sequence). Here the CDR3 DNA reads TGTGCCAGCAGCAAGACACCGAACACTGAAGCTTTCTTT. Translated, it gives CASSKTPNTEAFF. The whole variable domain, filled in from reference TRBV5-4 and TRBJ1-1, reads ETGVTQSPTHLIKTRGQQVTLRCSSQSGHNTVSWYQQALGQGPQFIFQYYREEENGRGNFPPRFSGLQFPNYSSELNVNALELDDSALYLCASSKTPNTEAFFGQGTRLTVV.

CDR3 residues: CASSVGRGFGDSVTDTQYF. In nucleotides, the CDR3 is TGTGCCAGCAGCGTAGGACGGGGATTCGGCGATTCGGTCACAGATACGCAGTATTTT. The genes are TRBV9 and TRBJ2-3, with a tentative D call TRBD2 (5 bases). V gave up 0 bases and J gave up 2 bases, with 22 bases separating them. Germline CDR1 reads SGDLS; CDR2 reads YYNGEE. The CDR3 has 19 amino acids. The whole variable domain, filled in from reference TRBV9 and TRBJ2-3, reads DSGVTQTPKHLITATGQRVTLRCSPRSGDLSVYWYQQSLDQGLQFLIQYYNGEERAKGNILERFSAQQFPDLHSELNLSSLELGDSALYFCASSVGRGFGDSVTDTQYFGPGTRLTVL.

This clone was counted only a few times. The chain couples TRBV4-1 to TRBJ2-3, with 7 positions matching TRBD1. J gave up 0 bases and V 4 bases, and 4 bases lay outside the gene matches. CDR3 length: 15 amino acids. Per germline, CDR1 MGHRA and CDR2 YSYEKL. As DNA, the CDR3 is TGCGCCAGCAGCCTTCGACAGGGTAGCACAGATACGCAGTATTTT. This sequence encodes CASSLRQGSTDTQYF.

V gene TRBV6-1 combines with J gene TRBJ1-1; D is perhaps TRBD1 (6 bases). Germline CDR1 reads MNHNS; CDR2 reads SASEGT. CDR3 length: 16 amino acids. Trimming cost V 4 bases and J 3 bases, with 18 bases left between them. CDR3 in DNA: TGTGCCAGCAGTGCGTCCGACAGGAGAACTCACACTGAAGCTTTCTTT. Its translation: CASSASDRRTHTEAFF.

The chain combines TRBV19 with TRBJ1-5; D ambiguous. Trimming cost V 3 bases and J 4 bases, with 13 bases left between them. CDR1 and CDR2 from the germline V gene are LNHDA and SQIVND (reference sequence). This CDR3 region has 15 residues. CDR3 amino acids: CASSIGVGENQPQHF. CDR3 DNA: TGTGCCAGTAGTATCGGGGTCGGGGAAAATCAGCCCCAGCATTTT.

The table lists this clone with a count of one. The chain employs TRBV6-1 and TRBJ1-5, with no clear D. V was shortened by 2 bases and J by 3 bases, with 8 bases between the two germline ends. Germline loops: CDR1 MNHNS, CDR2 SASEGT. The CDR3 has 14 residues. CDR3 nucleotides: TGTGCCAGCAGTGAAAGGAGGGCCAATCAGCCCCAGCATTTT. It yields the protein CASSERRANQPQHF.